This T cell receptor (beta chain) was documented in a study of T cell repertoires in cytomegalovirus infection. Study-level information: Indicated by public TCR beta signatures were CMV infection and matching HLA type. Points from the study as a whole: Across the ex vivo response, the dominant clonotypes were HLA-C-restricted CMV-specific TCR beta clonotypes.

This clonotype showed up just a few times. Its antigen is not identified. TCRdb reanalysed the reads using MiXCR and keeps one entry per CDR3 protein. The table records about half a million distinct CDR3 sequences, 30% to 40% of them present only once. The ends were cut back, 4 bases at V and 4 bases at J, with 11 bases in the middle. Germline CDR1 is SGHTA and CDR2 is FQGNSA. This CDR3 has 14 amino acids. The sequence was obtained from a human donor in good health (CMV status not recorded). Some clones in this sample may be carry-over from other donors' samples. This sample comprised cultured PBMCs, obtained from culture after CMV antigen stimulation. V gene TRBV7-2 combines with J gene TRBJ1-5; no reliable D call. The DNA of the CDR3 is TGTGCCAGCAGCTCCCCCTCAAATAATCAGCCCCAGCATTTT. It encodes CASSSPSNNQPQHF.